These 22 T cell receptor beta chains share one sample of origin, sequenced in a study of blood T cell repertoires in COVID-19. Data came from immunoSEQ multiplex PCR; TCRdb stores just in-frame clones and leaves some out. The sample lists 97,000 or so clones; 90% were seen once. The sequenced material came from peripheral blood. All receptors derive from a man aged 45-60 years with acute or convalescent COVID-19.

The CDR3 region has the DNA TGTGCCAGCAGCCGGCGGATGGGGAACACCGGGGAGCTGTTTTTT. Translating it yields CASSRRMGNTGELFF. This sequence joins TRBV7-7 and TRBJ2-2; D not certain. This CDR3 is 15 amino acids long. V was trimmed by 5 bases and J by 1 base, leaving 11 bases between them. Per germline, CDR1 SSHAT and CDR2 FNYEAQ (reference sequence).

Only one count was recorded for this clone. In nucleotides, the CDR3 is TGTGCCACCTTTCGGTGGAATGAGCAGTTCTTC. Its translation: CATFRWNEQFF. The rearrangement uses TRBV6-5 and TRBJ2-1; D uncertain. The CDR3 contains 11 residues. The germline CDR1 and CDR2 sequences are MNHEY and SVGAGI. The V end was cut by 10 bases, the J end by 7 bases, with 11 bases between.

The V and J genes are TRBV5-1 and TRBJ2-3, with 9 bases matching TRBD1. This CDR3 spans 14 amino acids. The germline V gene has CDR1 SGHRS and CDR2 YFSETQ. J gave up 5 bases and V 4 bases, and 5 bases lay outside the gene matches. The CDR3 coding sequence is TGCGCCAGCAGCCAATGGACAGGGGTAGATACGCAGTATTTT. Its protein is CASSQWTGVDTQYF.

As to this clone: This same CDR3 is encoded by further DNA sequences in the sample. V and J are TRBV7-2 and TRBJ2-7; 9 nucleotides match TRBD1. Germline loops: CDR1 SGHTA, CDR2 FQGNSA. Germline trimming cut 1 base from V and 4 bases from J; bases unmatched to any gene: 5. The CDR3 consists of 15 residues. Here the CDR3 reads CASSLDRGLVYEQYF. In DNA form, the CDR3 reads TGTGCCAGCAGCTTAGACAGGGGGCTGGTGTACGAGCAGTACTTC. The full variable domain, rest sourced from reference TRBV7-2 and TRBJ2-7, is GAGVSQSPSNKVTEKGKDVELRCDPISGHTALYWYRQSLGQGLEFLIYFQGNSAPDKSGLPSDRFSAERTGGSVSTLTIQRTQQEDSAVYLCASSLDRGLVYEQYFGPGTRLTVT.

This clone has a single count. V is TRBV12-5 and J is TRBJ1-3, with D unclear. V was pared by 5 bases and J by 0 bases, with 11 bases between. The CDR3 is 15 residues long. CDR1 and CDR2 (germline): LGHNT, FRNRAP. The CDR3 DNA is TGTGCTAGTGGTGCCAGGCGTAGCTCTGGAAACACCATATATTTT. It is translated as CASGARRSSGNTIYF.

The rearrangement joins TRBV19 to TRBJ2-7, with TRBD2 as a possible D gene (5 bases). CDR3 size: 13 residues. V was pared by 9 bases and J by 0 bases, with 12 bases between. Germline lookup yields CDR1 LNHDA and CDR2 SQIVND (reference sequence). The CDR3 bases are TGTGCCAGCACCTATGGGAGCTCCTACGAGCAGTACTTC. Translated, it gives CASTYGSSYEQYF.

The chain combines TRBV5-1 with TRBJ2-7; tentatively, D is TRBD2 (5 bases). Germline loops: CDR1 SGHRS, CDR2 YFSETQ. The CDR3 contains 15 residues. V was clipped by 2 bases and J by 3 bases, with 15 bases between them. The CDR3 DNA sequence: TGCGCCAGCAGCTTCCCCTCAGGAGGTAGCTACGAGCAGTACTTC. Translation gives CASSFPSGGSYEQYF.

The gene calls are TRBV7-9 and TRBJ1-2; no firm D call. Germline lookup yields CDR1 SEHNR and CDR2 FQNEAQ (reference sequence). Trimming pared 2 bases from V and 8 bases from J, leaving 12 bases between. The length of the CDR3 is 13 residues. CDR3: CASSLNDAGGYTF. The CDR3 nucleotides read TGTGCCAGCAGCTTAAATGATGCGGGGGGCTACACCTTC.

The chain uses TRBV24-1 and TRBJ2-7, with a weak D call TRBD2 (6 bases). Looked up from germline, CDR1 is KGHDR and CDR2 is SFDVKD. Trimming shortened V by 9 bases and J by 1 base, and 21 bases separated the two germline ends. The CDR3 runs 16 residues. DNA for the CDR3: TGTGCCACCCCCGTAGGTAGTAAGGCGGGGTCCTACGAGCAGTACTTC. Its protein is CATPVGSKAGSYEQYF.

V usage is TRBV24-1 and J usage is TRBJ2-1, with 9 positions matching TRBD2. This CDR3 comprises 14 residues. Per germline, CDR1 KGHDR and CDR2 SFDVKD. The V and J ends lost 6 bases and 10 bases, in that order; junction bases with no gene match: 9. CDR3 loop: CATSPSSGNWEQFF. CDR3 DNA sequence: TGTGCCACCAGTCCTTCTAGCGGGAATTGGGAGCAGTTCTTC.

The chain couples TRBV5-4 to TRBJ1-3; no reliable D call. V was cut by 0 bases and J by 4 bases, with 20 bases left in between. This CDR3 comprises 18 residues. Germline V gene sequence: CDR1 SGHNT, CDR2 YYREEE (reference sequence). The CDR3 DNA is TGTGCCAGCAGCTTGGAGTGGTTCACGGGGAGGAGAGGAAACACCATATATTTT. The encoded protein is CASSLEWFTGRRGNTIYF.

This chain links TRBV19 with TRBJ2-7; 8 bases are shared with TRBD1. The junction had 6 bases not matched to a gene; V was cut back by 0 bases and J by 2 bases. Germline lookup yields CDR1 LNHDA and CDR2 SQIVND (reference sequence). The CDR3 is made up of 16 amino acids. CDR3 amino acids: CASSIDGQGSTYEQYF. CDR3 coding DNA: TGTGCCAGTAGTATAGATGGACAGGGAAGTACCTACGAGCAGTACTTC.

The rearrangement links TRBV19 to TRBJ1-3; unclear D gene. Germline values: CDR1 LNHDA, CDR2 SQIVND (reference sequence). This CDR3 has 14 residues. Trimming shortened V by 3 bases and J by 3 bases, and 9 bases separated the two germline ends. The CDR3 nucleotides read TGTGCCAGTAGTATGGGCAGGAATGGAAACACCATATATTTT. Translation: CASSMGRNGNTIYF.

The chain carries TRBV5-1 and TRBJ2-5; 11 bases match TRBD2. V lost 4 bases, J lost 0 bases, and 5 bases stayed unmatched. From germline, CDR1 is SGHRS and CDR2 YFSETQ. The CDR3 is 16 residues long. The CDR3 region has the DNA TGCGCCAGCAGCCTTGGACTAGCGGGCCACCAAGAGACCCAGTACTTC. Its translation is CASSLGLAGHQETQYF. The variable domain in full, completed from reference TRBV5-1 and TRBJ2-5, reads KAGVTQTPRYLIKTRGQQVTLSCSPISGHRSVSWYQQTPGQGLQFLFEYFSETQRNKGNFPGRFSGRQFSNSRSEMNVSTLELGDSALYLCASSLGLAGHQETQYFGPGTRLLVL.

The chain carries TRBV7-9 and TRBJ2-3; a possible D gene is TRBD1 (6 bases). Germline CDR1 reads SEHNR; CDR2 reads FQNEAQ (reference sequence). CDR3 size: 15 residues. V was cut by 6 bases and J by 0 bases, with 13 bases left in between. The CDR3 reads CASSQGGSSTDTQYF. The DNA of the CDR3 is TGTGCCAGCAGTCAAGGGGGTTCCAGCACAGATACGCAGTATTTT. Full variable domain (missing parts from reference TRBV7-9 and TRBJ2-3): DTGVSQNPRHKITKRGQNVTFRCDPISEHNRLYWYRQTLGQGPEFLTYFQNEAQLEKSRLLSDRFSAERPKGSFSTLEIQRTEQGDSAMYLCASSQGGSSTDTQYFGPGTRLTVL.

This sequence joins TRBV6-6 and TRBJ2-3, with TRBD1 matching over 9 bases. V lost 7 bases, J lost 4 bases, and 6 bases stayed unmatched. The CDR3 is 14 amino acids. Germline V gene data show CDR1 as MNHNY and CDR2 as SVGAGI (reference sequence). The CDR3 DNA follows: TGTGCCAGCAAAGTGACAGGGGGTGCAGATACGCAGTATTTT. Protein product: CASKVTGGADTQYF.

CDR3 DNA sequence: TGTGCCAGCAGCCGGGGAGGGTCTGGGGCCAACGTCCTGACTTTC. It specifies CASSRGGSGANVLTF. This sequence joins TRBV2 and TRBJ2-6, with 7 nucleotides matching TRBD2. The CDR3 sequence is 15 residues long. V gave up 6 bases and J gave up 1 base; unmatched junction bases: 3. Germline V gives CDR1 SNHLY, CDR2 FYNNEI.

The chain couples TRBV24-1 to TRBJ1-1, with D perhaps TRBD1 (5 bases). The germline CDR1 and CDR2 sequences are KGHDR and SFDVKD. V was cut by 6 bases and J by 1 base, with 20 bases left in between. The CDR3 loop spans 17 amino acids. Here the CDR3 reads CATSIGAGMVSNTEAFF. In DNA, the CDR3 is TGTGCCACCAGTATAGGGGCAGGGATGGTTTCGAACACTGAAGCTTTCTTT.

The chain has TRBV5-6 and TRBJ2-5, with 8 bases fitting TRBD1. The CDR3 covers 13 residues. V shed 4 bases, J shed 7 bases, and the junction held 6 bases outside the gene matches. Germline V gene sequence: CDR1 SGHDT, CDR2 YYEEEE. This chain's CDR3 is CASSKDRAGTQYF. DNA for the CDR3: TGTGCCAGCAGCAAGGACAGGGCTGGGACCCAGTACTTC. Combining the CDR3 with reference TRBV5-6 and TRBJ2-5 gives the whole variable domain DAGVTQSPTHLIKTRGQQVTLRCSPKSGHDTVSWYQQALGQGPQFIFQYYEEEERQRGNFPDRFSGHQFPNYSSELNVNALLLGDSALYLCASSKDRAGTQYFGPGTRLLVL.

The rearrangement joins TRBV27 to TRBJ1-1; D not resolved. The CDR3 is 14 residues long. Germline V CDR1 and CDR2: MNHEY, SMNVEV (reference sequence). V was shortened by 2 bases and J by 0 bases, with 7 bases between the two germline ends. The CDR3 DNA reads TGTGCCAGCAGTTTAAGAGGGTTGAACACTGAAGCTTTCTTT. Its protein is CASSLRGLNTEAFF.

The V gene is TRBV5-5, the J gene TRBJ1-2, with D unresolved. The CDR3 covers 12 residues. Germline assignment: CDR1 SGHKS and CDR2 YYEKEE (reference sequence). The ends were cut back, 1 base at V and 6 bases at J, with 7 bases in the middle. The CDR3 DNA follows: TGTGCCAGCAGCTTGCTCCCAGATGGCTACACCTTC. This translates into CASSLLPDGYTF. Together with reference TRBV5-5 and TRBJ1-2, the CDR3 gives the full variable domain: DAGVTQSPTHLIKTRGQQVTLRCSPISGHKSVSWYQQVLGQGPQFIFQYYEKEERGRGNFPDRFSARQFPNYSSELNVNALLLGDSALYLCASSLLPDGYTFGSGTRLTVV.

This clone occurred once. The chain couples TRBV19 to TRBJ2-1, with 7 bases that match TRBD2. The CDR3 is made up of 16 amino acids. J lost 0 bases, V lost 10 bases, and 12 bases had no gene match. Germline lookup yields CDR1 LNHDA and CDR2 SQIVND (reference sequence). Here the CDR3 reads CATDFGGSPSYNEQFF. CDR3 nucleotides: TGTGCCACCGACTTCGGCGGGAGCCCCTCCTACAATGAGCAGTTCTTC.